This T cell receptor (beta chain) was sequenced during a study of human T cells and chemical hapten exposure. Findings of the study overall: Since the donors had alopecia, their immune response may not be the same as that of healthy people.

This CDR3 comprises 12 residues. V was cut by 5 bases and J by 5 bases, with 4 bases left in between. CDR1 is SEHNR and CDR2 is FQNEAQ in the germline V gene (reference sequence). Via MiXCR, TCRdb re-called the RACE reads, giving one row per CDR3 protein. The repertoire includes 130,000 or so distinct CDR3 sequences, over 9% of them detected once, and about 2.4% sits in the top ten. Time point meaning: patch test 3, about 24 weeks after DPC sensitization. Treatment described: therapeutic diphenylcyclopropenone sensitization with weekly scalp DPC. In every case, blood was obtained before the patch test was applied. As concerns this clonotype: No antigen is known for it.

Sequencing was performed on whole blood, taken in connection with sensitization to the hapten diphenylcyclopropenone (DPC). The rearrangement joins TRBV7-9 to TRBJ1-6; no clear D. The clonotype was recovered from a woman aged 45-65 years with alopecia areata. Some clones in this sample may be carry-over from other donors' samples. CDR3 protein: CASSDHNSPLHF. The CDR3 coding sequence is TGTGCCAGCAGCGATCATAATTCACCCCTCCACTTT.